This entry lists 26 T cell receptor beta chains sequenced from one sample in a study of early T cells in non-severe SARS-CoV-2 infection. Via MiXCR, TCRdb re-called the 5' RACE reads, giving one row per CDR3 protein. The sample lists about 77,000 distinct CDR3 sequences; about a sixth were seen once. The specimen was whole blood. These receptors all come from an adult who was a healthcare worker with PCR-confirmed SARS-CoV-2 infection or an uninfected control (not recorded which).

The table lists this clonotype with a few counts. The chain recombines TRBV9 with TRBJ1-3, with D unresolved. The CDR3 has 17 residues. From germline, CDR1 is SGDLS and CDR2 YYNGEE. V dropped 2 bases and J dropped 0 bases, with 15 bases sitting between them. CDR3 region: CASSVWPDGDSGNTIYF. The CDR3 nucleotides read TGTGCCAGCAGCGTTTGGCCGGACGGCGACTCTGGAAACACCATATATTTT.

Only a few counts were recorded for this clonotype. The genes are TRBV7-6 and TRBJ2-2, with 11 positions matching TRBD2. This CDR3 spans 17 amino acids. CDR1 and CDR2 (germline): SGHVS, FNYEAQ. Losses at the gene ends were 1 base for V and 3 bases for J; bases not matched to a gene: 4. CDR3 loop: CASSLVLAGDYTGELFF. CDR3 nucleotides: TGTGCCAGCAGCTTAGTACTAGCGGGGGACTACACCGGGGAGCTGTTTTTT.

Many counts were recorded for this clonotype. V is TRBV5-5 and J is TRBJ2-2, with 7 bases aligning to TRBD1. Germline CDR1 and CDR2: SGHKS and YYEKEE (reference sequence). The CDR3 is 14 residues long. The ends lost 3 bases at V and 3 bases at J; junction bases unmatched: 2. The CDR3 sequence: CASSSTGDTGELFF. CDR3 nucleotide sequence: TGTGCCAGCAGCTCAACAGGGGACACCGGGGAGCTGTTTTTT. The full variable domain, completed using reference TRBV5-5 and TRBJ2-2, is DAGVTQSPTHLIKTRGQQVTLRCSPISGHKSVSWYQQVLGQGPQFIFQYYEKEERGRGNFPDRFSARQFPNYSSELNVNALLLGDSALYLCASSSTGDTGELFFGEGSRLTVL.

The table lists this clonotype with many counts. The J gene is TRBJ1-2, the V gene TRBV5-6, with 7 bases lining up with TRBD1. Germline assignment: CDR1 SGHDT and CDR2 YYEEEE. This CDR3 has 15 residues. J was trimmed by 5 bases and V by 0 bases; bases with no gene match: 7. The CDR3 sequence: CASSLVLAGGYGYTF. The CDR3 nucleotides read TGTGCCAGCAGCTTGGTGCTGGCAGGGGGATATGGCTACACCTTC.

CDR3 sequence reads: CASKSGITDTQYF. The CDR3 nucleotides read TGTGCCAGCAAAAGCGGGATCACAGATACGCAGTATTTT. The V gene is TRBV12-3 or TRBV12-4, the J gene TRBJ2-3; the match to TRBD2 covers 7 bases. After removal of 7 bases from V and 2 bases from J, the junction contained 3 bases not matched to a gene. CDR3 length: 13 residues.

The chain couples TRBV7-9 to TRBJ2-3; 9 nucleotides align to TRBD2. This CDR3 comprises 15 residues. The germline gives CDR1 SEHNR, CDR2 FQNEAQ (reference sequence). After removal of 3 bases from V and 4 bases from J, the junction contained 5 bases not matched to a gene. CDR3 nucleotide sequence: TGTGCCAGCAGCTTCTTAGCGGGAGTCCCAGATACGCAGTATTTT. This codes for CASSFLAGVPDTQYF. Variable domain in full (rest from reference TRBV7-9 and TRBJ2-3): DTGVSQNPRHKITKRGQNVTFRCDPISEHNRLYWYRQTLGQGPEFLTYFQNEAQLEKSRLLSDRFSAERPKGSFSTLEIQRTEQGDSAMYLCASSFLAGVPDTQYFGPGTRLTVL.

This sequence joins TRBV11-2 and TRBJ2-5; 11 bases are a match to TRBD2. This CDR3 spans 14 amino acids. V was clipped by 5 bases and J by 5 bases; unmatched bases: 4. CDR1 and CDR2 (germline): SGHAT, FQNNGV. The CDR3 loop reads CASSVSGGAETQYF. In DNA, the CDR3 is TGTGCCAGCAGCGTTAGCGGGGGGGCCGAGACCCAGTACTTC.

This sequence joins TRBV14 and TRBJ2-5; D is perhaps TRBD1 (7 bases). This CDR3 is built from 16 residues. Germline V lookup: CDR1 SGHDN, CDR2 FVKESK. Trimming cost V 4 bases and J 2 bases, with 17 bases left between them. The DNA of the CDR3 is TGTGCCAGCAGCCCGTTCGGGGGACAGAGACAAGAGACCCAGTACTTC. As protein: CASSPFGGQRQETQYF.

This clonotype was recorded many times. The V and J genes are TRBV4-1 and TRBJ2-2; D is unclear. V was shortened by 0 bases and J by 0 bases, with 11 bases between the two germline ends. The CDR3 length is 17 residues. Per the germline V gene, CDR1 is MGHRA and CDR2 is YSYEKL. The CDR3 sequence is CASSQDSNGANTGELFF. CDR3 nucleotide sequence: TGCGCCAGCAGCCAAGATTCAAACGGCGCGAACACCGGGGAGCTGTTTTTT.

The chain carries TRBV29-1 and TRBJ2-1; D not resolved. V lost 7 bases and J lost 4, with 11 bases in between. The CDR3 is 12 amino acids. The germline gives CDR1 SQVTM, CDR2 ANQGSEA. CDR3 coding DNA: TGCAGCGCCCAGACCGGTTACAATGAGCAGTTCTTC. Amino acid sequence: CSAQTGYNEQFF.

The CDR3 sequence is CASRADITRDIQYF. The CDR3, as DNA: TGCGCCAGCAGAGCGGACATCACGAGGGACATTCAGTACTTC. The rearrangement uses TRBV10-2 and TRBJ2-4; the D gene could be TRBD1 or TRBD2 (5 bases each). V lost 6 bases, J lost 8 bases, and 17 bases lay in between. Germline V lookup: CDR1 WSHSY, CDR2 SAAADI. The CDR3 sequence is 14 residues long.

The J gene is TRBJ2-7, the V gene TRBV10-2; 7 nucleotides agree with TRBD1. J gave up 2 bases and V 5 bases, and 6 bases lay outside the gene matches. CDR3 size: 14 residues. Per the germline V gene, CDR1 is WSHSY and CDR2 is SAAADI. CDR3 sequence reads: CASSSGTAPYEQYF. CDR3 nucleotide sequence: TGCGCCAGCAGTTCCGGGACAGCCCCCTACGAGCAGTACTTC.

This clonotype was observed a few times. V and J are TRBV14 and TRBJ1-5; TRBD1 might be the D (5 bases). There are 16 residues in the CDR3. CDR1 is SGHDN, CDR2 FVKESK, per germline. Between the trimmed V and J ends, which lost 4 bases and 3 bases, there was a span of 16 bases. The CDR3 reads CASSPPQGVINQPQHF. In DNA, the CDR3 is TGTGCCAGCAGCCCTCCGCAGGGTGTTATCAATCAGCCCCAGCATTTT. The complete variable domain, with remaining parts taken from reference TRBV14 and TRBJ1-5, reads EAGVTQFPSHSVIEKGQTVTLRCDPISGHDNLYWYRRVMGKEIKFLLHFVKESKQDESGMPNNRFLAERTGGTYSTLKVQPAELEDSGVYFCASSPPQGVINQPQHFGDGTRLSIL.

This clonotype was found a few times. This rearrangement joins TRBV11-2 to TRBJ2-5; D gene ambiguous. Trimming stripped 6 bases from V and 7 bases from J, with 15 bases between. The CDR3 is made up of 13 amino acids. In germline, CDR1 is SGHAT, CDR2 FQNNGV. The chain's CDR3 is CASRAPTMGTQYF. In DNA, the CDR3 is TGTGCCAGCAGGGCGCCCACGATGGGGACCCAGTACTTC.

The rearrangement joins TRBV13 to TRBJ2-7, with a tentative D call TRBD1 (6 bases). The germline V and J ends were trimmed by 4 bases and 2 bases, with 12 bases remaining between them. This CDR3 has 14 amino acids. Germline values: CDR1 PRHDT, CDR2 FYEKMQ (reference sequence). CDR3 sequence: CASSSRGQTYEQYF. The CDR3 bases are TGTGCCAGCAGCTCTCGCGGACAGACCTACGAGCAGTACTTC.

This clonotype turned up a few times. V is TRBV2 and J is TRBJ2-1; a possible D gene is TRBD1 (6 bases). Germline CDR1 is SNHLY and CDR2 is FYNNEI. Deletions cut 7 bases from V and 8 bases from J, with 15 bases between. The CDR3 is 13 amino acids. The CDR3 coding sequence is TGTGCCAGCACCAGGACAGCGGCATATGAGCAGTTCTTC. Its protein product is CASTRTAAYEQFF.

Only a few counts were recorded for this clonotype. The J gene is TRBJ1-6, the V gene TRBV6-5; TRBD1 matches at 10 bases. CDR1 is MNHEY and CDR2 is SVGAGI in the germline V gene. V dropped 2 bases and J dropped 10; count of bases not matched to a gene: 5. The CDR3 has 15 residues. The CDR3 sequence: CASSYRGTGDSPLHF. The CDR3, as DNA: TGTGCCAGCAGTTACCGTGGGACAGGGGACTCACCCCTCCACTTT.

The chain carries TRBV11-3 and TRBJ2-7; no reliable D call. Germline V CDR1 and CDR2: SGHNT, YENEEA. The CDR3 runs 14 residues. V dropped 1 base and J dropped 0 bases, with 7 bases sitting between them. The CDR3, as DNA: TGTGCCAGCAGCTTAGCAGGCCGCTCCTACGAGCAGTACTTC. Translation gives CASSLAGRSYEQYF.

The chain links TRBV5-1 to TRBJ2-7; 8 nucleotides agree with TRBD2. There are 15 residues in the CDR3. Germline V gene lookup returns CDR1 SGHRS and CDR2 YFSETQ. Trimming removed 2 bases from V and 4 bases from J; junction bases left unmatched: 8. As DNA, the CDR3 is TGCGCCAGCAGCTTACCGGGAGGGCAAGGATACGAGCAGTACTTC. It specifies CASSLPGGQGYEQYF.

The rearrangement uses TRBV29-1 and TRBJ2-1; 7 nucleotides match TRBD2. CDR1 is SQVTM and CDR2 is ANQGSEA in the germline V gene. V shed 8 bases, J shed 6 bases, and the junction held 7 bases outside the gene matches. There are 12 residues in the CDR3. Here the CDR3 reads CSTGLVGNEQFF. For the CDR3, the DNA is TGCAGCACCGGACTAGTGGGCAATGAGCAGTTCTTC.

This clonotype was counted a single time. The chain combines TRBV28 with TRBJ1-6, with D possibly TRBD1 on 6 matching bases. Trimming stripped 5 bases from V and 11 bases from J, with 19 bases between. Germline V lookup: CDR1 MDHEN, CDR2 SYDVKM. The CDR3 has 15 residues. DNA of the CDR3: TGTGCCAGCAGTGACCCATCGGGGGGCAAACCACCCCTCCACTTT. This sequence encodes CASSDPSGGKPPLHF.

J is TRBJ1-1 and V is TRBV18; D remains ambiguous. This CDR3 contains 13 residues. Germline V gene lookup returns CDR1 KGHSH and CDR2 LQKENI. Trimming removed 3 bases from V and 6 bases from J, with 11 bases in between. The CDR3: CASSPAWRPEAFF. The CDR3 coding sequence is TGTGCCAGCTCACCCGCGTGGCGGCCTGAAGCTTTCTTT.

This clonotype was found many times. This chain connects TRBV14 to TRBJ2-3, with 11 bases matching TRBD2. CDR1 SGHDN and CDR2 FVKESK come from the germline V gene. The CDR3 contains 17 residues. The junction had 7 bases not matched to a gene; V was cut back by 5 bases and J by 0 bases. The CDR3 reads CASSSTSGGYSTDTQYF. The CDR3 DNA follows: TGTGCCAGCAGCTCTACTAGCGGGGGCTATAGCACAGATACGCAGTATTTT.

This clonotype was seen repeatedly, ten times or more. V is TRBV11-2 and J is TRBJ1-2; 7 bases agree with TRBD1. The CDR3 length is 15 residues. V lost 4 bases and J lost 3; bases outside the gene matches: 8. Germline assignment: CDR1 SGHAT and CDR2 FQNNGV. As DNA, the CDR3 is TGTGCCAGCAGCTCCCAAGGACAGGCCGACTATGGCTACACCTTC. Translation: CASSSQGQADYGYTF.

The CDR3 nucleotides are TGTGCCAGCAGCACCTGGACAGGAACTAACTATGGCTACACCTTC. It translates to CASSTWTGTNYGYTF. The chain has TRBV9 and TRBJ1-2; TRBD1 matches 7 bases. V was pared by 4 bases and J by 0 bases, with 6 bases of the junction left unmatched. Germline values: CDR1 SGDLS, CDR2 YYNGEE. CDR3 size: 15 residues. Complete variable domain (other parts from reference TRBV9 and TRBJ1-2): DSGVTQTPKHLITATGQRVTLRCSPRSGDLSVYWYQQSLDQGLQFLIQYYNGEERAKGNILERFSAQQFPDLHSELNLSSLELGDSALYFCASSTWTGTNYGYTFGSGTRLTVV.

This clonotype appeared a few times. This chain links TRBV7-9 with TRBJ2-2; 8 nucleotides match TRBD1. V lost 5 bases and J lost 5; bases outside the gene matches: 7. Germline values: CDR1 SEHNR, CDR2 FQNEAQ (reference sequence). This CDR3 region has 15 residues. The CDR3 region has the DNA TGTGCCAGCAGCCCCGGACAGGGATGGACCGGGGAGCTGTTTTTT. Translation: CASSPGQGWTGELFF.